This T cell receptor beta chain originates from a study of CD4 T cells in relation to SARS-CoV-2 and coronaviruses. Study summary: The HLA restriction of the shared crossreactive spike epitopes was mapped. Findings and caveats of the study: In around 63% of donors, memory CD4+ clonotypes crossrecognized SARS-CoV-2 and at least one common cold coronavirus spike. No crossreactivity against non-spike viral proteins was tested here.

Trimming removed 9 bases at V and 5 bases at J, with 13 bases between. The CDR3 spans 13 residues. Germline values: CDR1 LNHDA, CDR2 SQIVND (reference sequence). Assay: immunoSEQ multiplex PCR; the TCRdb copy retains only in-frame clones and omits some. The sample records about 26,000 clones, 60% to 85% being singletons. Before the COVID-19 pandemic, during about 2011-2019, CD4+ T cells were taken from unexposed donors. Isolation of CD4+ T cells took place after nine to ten days in culture. Unexposed-donor CD4+ T cells were probed with SARS-CoV-2 S/N and four cold-coronavirus spikes, cells permitting. As regards this clone: What it binds is unknown.

This TCR was sampled from a human donor in good health. This chain links TRBV19 with TRBJ2-2; D is ambiguous. Source material: CD4+ T cells from PBMCs, cultured in vitro. The CDR3 sequence: CASRNLGTGELFF. CDR3 DNA sequence: TGTGCCAGCCGAAATCTAGGGACCGGGGAGCTGTTTTTT.